This TCR beta chain emerged from a study of PD-1 blockade in classical Hodgkin lymphoma. As for the study in general: Treatment was intravenous nivolumab, 3 mg/kg every 2 weeks, until progression. Whole-study results and caveats: Baseline TCR diversity was reportedly lower in newly diagnosed patients than in healthy donors. It was reported as lower still in relapsed/refractory patients. CD4+ TCR diversity, unlike CD8+, climbed significantly by C4D1.

The sample holds a few counts of this clone. The antigen is undetermined. Method: immunoSEQ multiplex PCR; TCRdb's copy keeps in-frame clones and lacks some. The sample has about 3,100 clones, 75% seen once. Noted time point: cycle 4 day 1 (C4D1), after 5 to 7 weeks of nivolumab. All the patients suffered relapse after autologous stem cell transplantation, and brentuximab vedotin exposure differed. CD8+ T cell isolation from thawed PBMCs was performed by magnetic negative selection. CDR3 size: 12 residues. The germline gives CDR1 LNHDA, CDR2 SQIVND (reference sequence). V shed 7 bases and J shed 4 bases, with 5 bases lying between them.

The sample in question was CD8+ T cells from blood, obtained before the fourth cycle of nivolumab. The gene calls are TRBV19 and TRBJ2-6; D unclear. This TCR was sampled from a human donor with classical Hodgkin lymphoma. The CDR3 coding sequence is TGTGCCAGTACCCTAGGGGCCAACGTCCTGACTTTC. It is translated as CASTLGANVLTF.